This T cell receptor beta chain was sequenced in a study of cytomegalovirus exposure and HLA in healthy donors. Study-wide background: Earlier sequencing of about 179 million T cells yielded about 120 million unique TCR beta sequences. Whole-study findings and limits: HLA alleles showed associations with some 17,000 TCR beta sequences in a later analysis, at a 0.05 false discovery rate. Later findings reportedly placed an Asian-associated ancestry cluster below the roughly 690-donor mean for N-insertions.

A note on this clone: The antigen is undetermined.

It was with 60 Vbeta and 13 Jbeta primers that the PCR ran. Clones were read by immunoSEQ multiplex PCR, and TCRdb kept only the in-frame ones, dropping some. This table has hundreds of thousands of clones, about three quarters appearing once. Germline trimming cut 1 base from V and 7 bases from J; bases unmatched to any gene: 0. Per germline, CDR1 SEHNR and CDR2 FQNEAQ (reference sequence). The CDR3 covers 12 residues. This chain uses TRBV7-9 with TRBJ2-5, with 7 bases aligning to TRBD2. The TCR originated in a man aged 18 to 29 in good health and CMV-seronegative. Sequenced material: PBMCs. The DNA of the CDR3 is TGTGCCAGCAGCTTAGGGGAGGGGACCCAGTACTTC. It is translated as CASSLGEGTQYF.